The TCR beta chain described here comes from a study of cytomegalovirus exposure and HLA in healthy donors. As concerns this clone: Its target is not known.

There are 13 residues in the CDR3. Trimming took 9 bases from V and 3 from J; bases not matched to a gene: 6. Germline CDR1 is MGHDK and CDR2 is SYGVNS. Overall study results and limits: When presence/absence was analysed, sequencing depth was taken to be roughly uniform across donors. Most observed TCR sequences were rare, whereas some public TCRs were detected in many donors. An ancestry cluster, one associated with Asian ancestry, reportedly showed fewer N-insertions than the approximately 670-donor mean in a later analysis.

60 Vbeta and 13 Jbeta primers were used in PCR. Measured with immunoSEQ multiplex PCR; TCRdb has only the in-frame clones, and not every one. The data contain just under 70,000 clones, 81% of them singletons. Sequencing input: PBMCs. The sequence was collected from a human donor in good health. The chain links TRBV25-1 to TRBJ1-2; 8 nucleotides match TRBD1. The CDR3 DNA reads TGTGCCAGTAGACAGGGGAAGGACTATGGCTACACCTTC. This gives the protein CASRQGKDYGYTF.